These T cell receptor beta chains were read from a single sample in a study of T cell responses to AZD1222 COVID-19 vaccine. Data came from immunoSEQ multiplex PCR; TCRdb stores just in-frame clones and leaves some out. Among 150,000 or so clones listed, under 95% were seen once. This sample comprised peripheral blood, obtained on day 0 of AZD1222 vaccination. The source of these receptors is an adult in good health. The conserved cysteine and the conserved F or W are not part of the CDR3 here.

v_call cdr3_aa
TRBV5-4 ASSLAGKSSYEQY
TRBV11-2 ASSSNPGGDSYGYT
TRBV7-8 ASGSETQY
TRBV6-6 ASSRRGGAGNTGELF
TRBV6-5 ASSYSGGGDNSPLH
TRBV3-1/TRBV3-2 ASSQVPAGLGYT
TRBV6-5 ASGSGGSYEQY
TRBV30 AWSVRGAGRNQPQH
TRBV25-1 ASSLQGNTEAF
TRBV19 ASSIVGQAYEQY
TRBV6-2/TRBV6-3 ASSYSSTQEQF
TRBV19 ASSIGPQGKSGNTIY
TRBV4-1 ASSQERNQPQH
TRBV6-5 ASKTSGLTYEQY
TRBV10-1 ASSETTGEGSPLH
TRBV20-1 SASRWELNTDTQY
TRBV19 ASSVGGLGAF
TRBV7-9 ASSFSTGNQPQH
TRBV6-1 ASSERSSRHTGELF
TRBV7-9 ASSFGQGAGTGELF
TRBV6-2/TRBV6-3 ASSYLLAGSYNEQF
TRBV19 ASRLLGSDTEAF
TRBV7-9 ASSTRLAEYNEQF
TRBV10-3 AISETKREGNTGELF
TRBV7-9 ASSSKIDEKLF
TRBV2 ASSGVTGELF
TRBV5-4 ASSLGSDTQY
TRBV28 ASSSTTFRGKLF
TRBV5-4 ASSGDALGLPYEQY